Listed below are T cell receptor beta chains from one sample, sequenced in a study of blood T cell repertoires in COVID-19. Sequencing was performed with immunoSEQ multiplex PCR; in TCRdb, only in-frame clones are kept and a portion is missing. The sample shows 37,000 or so clones, approximately 91% of them seen only once. The specimen sequenced was peripheral blood. These receptors were taken from a human donor in a cohort sampled during active COVID-19. CDR3s include the opening cysteine and the closing phenylalanine or tryptophan. D genes are given only for firm matches. Size tells how often a clone was seen (once, few, many) or the class of an expanded clone, and some rows leave it out.

abundance: once; j_gene: TRBJ2-7; v_gene: TRBV10-3; d_gene: TRBD1; CDR3aa: CAISEKTGGFREQYF; CDR3nt: TGTGCCATCAGTGAGAAGACAGGGGGCTTCCGCGAGCAGTACTTC
abundance: NA; j_gene: TRBJ2-5; v_gene: TRBV28; d_gene: TRBD1; CDR3aa: CASSLTGQGPQETQYF; CDR3nt: TGTGCCAGCAGTTTAACCGGACAGGGACCCCAAGAGACCCAGTACTTC
abundance: NA; j_gene: TRBJ2-7; v_gene: TRBV28; d_gene: TRBD2; CDR3aa: CASRSGGSSYEQYF; CDR3nt: TGTGCCAGCAGGAGCGGGGGGAGCTCCTACGAGCAGTACTTC
abundance: NA; j_gene: TRBJ2-4; v_gene: TRBV6-2/TRBV6-3; d_gene: TRBD2; CDR3aa: CASSYSSSGRVGIQYF; CDR3nt: TGTGCCAGCAGTTACTCGAGTAGCGGGAGGGTGGGCATTCAGTACTTC
abundance: NA; j_gene: TRBJ1-6; v_gene: TRBV5-5; d_gene: TRBD1; CDR3aa: CASSGTGGAGNSPLHF; CDR3nt: TGTGCCAGCAGCGGTACAGGGGGCGCTGGAAATTCACCCCTCCACTTT
abundance: NA; j_gene: TRBJ1-1; v_gene: TRBV25-1; d_gene: NA; CDR3aa: CASNGGGTEAFF; CDR3nt: TGTGCCAGCAACGGGGGAGGCACTGAAGCTTTCTTT
abundance: NA; j_gene: TRBJ1-2; v_gene: TRBV7-9; d_gene: NA; CDR3aa: CASSLRANYGYTF; CDR3nt: TGTGCCAGCAGCCTGAGGGCTAACTATGGCTACACCTTC
abundance: few; j_gene: TRBJ1-6; v_gene: TRBV3-1/TRBV3-2; d_gene: NA; CDR3aa: CASSHVERGGAYSPLHF; CDR3nt: TGTGCCAGCAGCCACGTCGAAAGGGGAGGGGCTTATTCACCCCTCCACTTT
abundance: NA; j_gene: TRBJ2-7; v_gene: TRBV5-1; d_gene: TRBD1; CDR3aa: CASSLGTGVSYEQYF; CDR3nt: TGCGCCAGCAGCTTGGGGACAGGGGTGTCCTACGAGCAGTACTTC
abundance: NA; j_gene: TRBJ2-7; v_gene: TRBV19; d_gene: TRBD1; CDR3aa: CASSTSRDRAYEQYF; CDR3nt: TGTGCCAGTAGTACTTCCCGGGACAGGGCCTACGAGCAGTACTTC
abundance: NA; j_gene: TRBJ2-7; v_gene: TRBV19; d_gene: NA; CDR3aa: CASSRGRSYEQYF; CDR3nt: TGTGCCAGTAGTAGGGGGAGGTCCTACGAGCAGTACTTC
abundance: NA; j_gene: TRBJ2-4; v_gene: TRBV2; d_gene: TRBD1; CDR3aa: CASRTGTGGGVNIQYF; CDR3nt: TGTGCCAGCAGGACCGGGACAGGGGGCGGTGTAAACATTCAGTACTTC
abundance: NA; j_gene: TRBJ2-1; v_gene: TRBV6-5; d_gene: TRBD2; CDR3aa: CASRGLAVYNEQFF; CDR3nt: TGTGCCAGCAGGGGACTAGCTGTCTACAATGAGCAGTTCTTC
abundance: NA; j_gene: TRBJ1-3; v_gene: TRBV7-9; d_gene: NA; CDR3aa: CASRRSIEQGTSGNTIYF; CDR3nt: TGTGCCAGCAGGAGATCCATCGAACAGGGAACGTCTGGAAACACCATATATTTT
abundance: few; j_gene: TRBJ1-1; v_gene: TRBV6-1; d_gene: TRBD1; CDR3aa: CASSEHTGGGTEAFF; CDR3nt: TGTGCCAGCAGTGAACACACAGGGGGAGGCACTGAAGCTTTCTTT
abundance: NA; j_gene: TRBJ1-6; v_gene: TRBV19; d_gene: TRBD1; CDR3aa: CASRDRAFNSPLHF; CDR3nt: TGTGCCAGTAGGGACAGGGCGTTTAATTCACCCCTCCACTTT
abundance: NA; j_gene: TRBJ2-2; v_gene: TRBV5-1; d_gene: TRBD1; CDR3aa: CASSLSPGQGYTGELFF; CDR3nt: TGCGCCAGCAGCTTGTCTCCCGGACAGGGATACACCGGGGAGCTGTTTTTT
abundance: NA; j_gene: TRBJ2-6; v_gene: TRBV10-3; d_gene: TRBD1; CDR3aa: CAISTGGAMGANVLTF; CDR3nt: TGTGCCATCAGCACAGGGGGCGCTATGGGGGCCAACGTCCTGACTTTC
abundance: NA; j_gene: TRBJ2-1; v_gene: TRBV10-3; d_gene: NA; CDR3aa: CAISGGSGKNNEQFF; CDR3nt: TGTGCCATCAGTGGGGGTAGCGGAAAAAACAATGAGCAGTTCTTC
abundance: NA; j_gene: TRBJ1-2; v_gene: TRBV12-3/TRBV12-4; d_gene: NA; CDR3aa: CASTVGSYGYTF; CDR3nt: TGTGCCAGCACCGTGGGGAGTTATGGCTACACCTTC
abundance: NA; j_gene: TRBJ2-3; v_gene: TRBV5-1; d_gene: NA; CDR3aa: CASSEEGADTQYF; CDR3nt: TGCGCCAGCAGCGAGGAGGGTGCAGATACGCAGTATTTT
abundance: NA; j_gene: TRBJ1-5; v_gene: TRBV30; d_gene: TRBD1; CDR3aa: CAWSVNRGLSSAQPQHF; CDR3nt: TGTGCCTGGAGTGTAAACAGGGGGCTAAGTAGCGCTCAGCCCCAGCATTTT
abundance: medium-sized; j_gene: TRBJ2-7; v_gene: TRBV2; d_gene: TRBD1; CDR3aa: CASTPWDRGPEQYF; CDR3nt: TGTGCCAGCACCCCCTGGGACAGGGGGCCCGAGCAGTACTTC
abundance: NA; j_gene: TRBJ2-7; v_gene: TRBV7-9; d_gene: TRBD1; CDR3aa: CASSSGTGGSYEQYF; CDR3nt: TGTGCCAGCAGCTCCGGGACAGGGGGAAGCTACGAGCAGTACTTC